The 12 T cell receptor beta chains listed next were all sequenced from one sample in a study of shared clonotypes between healthy human individuals. Positive CCR7 selection of CD45RO-negative cells yielded the naive CD8 cells, and terminally differentiated effector memory CD45RA+ cells were excluded. Sequenced by immunoSEQ multiplex PCR; TCRdb stores in-frame clones only, minus some. The profile covers about 580,000 clones, with roughly 98% appearing a single time and 0.3% taken by the ten largest. The sequencing input was naive CD8+ T cells sorted from blood. The receptors originated from a man under 40 in good health.

The rearrangement joins TRBV7-8 to TRBJ2-7; D is uncertain. V lost 5 bases and J 2 bases, leaving 7 bases between the germline ends. Germline assignment: CDR1 SGHVS and CDR2 FQNEAQ. The length of the CDR3 is 12 residues. CDR3 in DNA: TGTGCCAGCAGCCGCTTAGCCTACGAGCAGTACTTC. This gives the protein CASSRLAYEQYF.

Only one count was recorded for this clone. The chain has TRBV27 and TRBJ2-7; tentative D call: TRBD2 (5 bases). CDR3 size: 14 residues. V was shortened by 2 bases and J by 7 bases, with 15 bases between the two germline ends. Germline CDR1 and CDR2: MNHEY and SMNVEV (reference sequence). CDR3 sequence: CASSLRLASGEQYF. The CDR3 nucleotides read TGTGCCAGCAGTTTACGGCTAGCTTCTGGGGAGCAGTACTTC.

The chain joins TRBV19 to TRBJ2-7; a weak D match, TRBD1 (7 bases). Trimming removed 3 bases from V and 3 bases from J, with 15 bases in between. Germline values: CDR1 LNHDA, CDR2 SQIVND (reference sequence). The CDR3 sequence is 15 residues long. The DNA of the CDR3 is TGTGCCAGTAGTATGTTTGGCAGGGGGGACTACGAGCAGTACTTC. This sequence encodes CASSMFGRGDYEQYF.

This chain uses TRBV11-2 with TRBJ2-3; 10 bases align to TRBD1. CDR1 is SGHAT, CDR2 FQNNGV, per germline. V lost 3 bases and J lost 3; bases outside the gene matches: 3. CDR3 length equals 15 residues. The CDR3 here is CASSLGTGATDTQYF. CDR3 sequence (DNA): TGTGCCAGCAGCTTGGGGACAGGGGCAACAGATACGCAGTATTTT.

This rearrangement joins TRBV18 to TRBJ2-1; D gene unclear. CDR1 is KGHSH and CDR2 is LQKENI in the germline V gene. V was trimmed by 4 bases and J by 4 bases, leaving 5 bases between them. The CDR3 contains 12 residues. DNA of the CDR3: TGTGCCAGCTCACTAGGGTACAATGAGCAGTTCTTC. Protein product: CASSLGYNEQFF.

The rearrangement uses TRBV7-9 and TRBJ2-3; 10 bases match TRBD2. CDR1 and CDR2 (germline): SEHNR, FQNEAQ (reference sequence). V dropped 6 bases and J dropped 2; count of bases not matched to a gene: 11. This CDR3 is built from 17 residues. The CDR3 loop is CASSSPLAGGVTDTQYF. The CDR3, as DNA: TGTGCCAGCAGTTCTCCTTTAGCGGGAGGAGTCACAGATACGCAGTATTTT.

This clone was detected once. The chain links TRBV27 to TRBJ2-7, with D perhaps TRBD2 (6 bases). Trimming left V 8 bases short and J 8 bases short, with 22 bases between. The germline gives CDR1 MNHEY, CDR2 SMNVEV (reference sequence). CDR3 length: 14 amino acids. The CDR3 DNA reads TGTGCCAGCGCGATAACTAGCTTCGGAGCTAAGCAGTACTTC. Its translation: CASAITSFGAKQYF.

This chain links TRBV27 with TRBJ2-2, with 9 nucleotides matching TRBD2. Losses at the gene ends were 7 bases for V and 4 bases for J; bases not matched to a gene: 10. This CDR3 is 16 amino acids long. In germline, CDR1 is MNHEY, CDR2 SMNVEV (reference sequence). CDR3 region: CASTLAGPVPTGELFF. DNA of the CDR3: TGTGCCAGCACGCTAGCGGGACCTGTACCCACCGGGGAGCTGTTTTTT.

This chain links TRBV9 with TRBJ2-1; TRBD1 might be the D (5 bases). V gave up 3 bases and J gave up 6 bases, with 13 bases separating them. This CDR3 has 14 residues. Germline assignment: CDR1 SGDLS and CDR2 YYNGEE. The CDR3 DNA reads TGTGCCAGCAGCGGACAGCTTAGCCCCAATGAGCAGTTCTTC. Encoded protein: CASSGQLSPNEQFF. Looking up the rest from reference TRBV9 and TRBJ2-1 gives the full variable domain: DSGVTQTPKHLITATGQRVTLRCSPRSGDLSVYWYQQSLDQGLQFLIQYYNGEERAKGNILERFSAQQFPDLHSELNLSSLELGDSALYFCASSGQLSPNEQFFGPGTRLTVL.

The J gene is TRBJ1-1, the V gene TRBV7-9; D uncertain. Germline CDR1 SEHNR, CDR2 FQNEAQ (reference sequence). Trimming shortened V by 1 base and J by 3 bases, and 9 bases separated the two germline ends. The CDR3 runs 14 residues. The CDR3 DNA sequence: TGTGCCAGCAGCTTAGGATTTGGGGACACTGAAGCTTTCTTT. As protein: CASSLGFGDTEAFF.

This clone was recorded only once. The chain is built from TRBV19 and TRBJ2-1; TRBD2 matches 13 bases. The length of the CDR3 is 20 residues. Germline values: CDR1 LNHDA, CDR2 SQIVND (reference sequence). Trimming took 1 base from V and 0 from J; bases not matched to a gene: 9. The CDR3 nucleotides are TGTGCCAGTAGTATAGCGTTGGGGGGACTAGCGGGAAACTCCTACAATGAGCAGTTCTTC. It encodes CASSIALGGLAGNSYNEQFF.

This rearrangement joins TRBV5-5 to TRBJ2-3; maybe TRBD1 (6 bases). Trimming took 2 bases from V and 0 from J, leaving 10 bases between them. Looked up from germline, CDR1 is SGHKS and CDR2 is YYEKEE (reference sequence). The CDR3 totals 15 residues. CDR3 sequence (DNA): TGTGCCAGCAGCTTCGGGACAACGAGCACAGATACGCAGTATTTT. Its protein is CASSFGTTSTDTQYF.